This T cell receptor beta chain was documented in a study of response to subunit inactivated influenza vaccine. TCRdb analysed the RT-PCR reads with MiXCR anew, one entry per CDR3 protein. Of under 550,000 distinct CDR3 sequences detected, approximately 7.2% appear once; the ten largest clones hold about an eighth. This clonotype was seen repeatedly, ten times or more. The CDR3 runs to 15 residues. Germline V gives CDR1 SGHTA, CDR2 FQGNSA. Trimming cost V 5 bases and J 0 bases; bases outside gene matches: 4. This rearrangement joins TRBV7-2 to TRBJ2-7, with TRBD2 matching over 10 bases. This TCR derives from a man aged 50 to 69 who received an inactivated influenza vaccine. This material consisted of PBMCs from blood, taken less than 30 months after vaccination. The CDR3 DNA sequence: TGTGCCAGCAGCACTAGCGGGGCCATCTCCTACGAGCAGTACTTC. It translates to CASSTSGAISYEQYF.